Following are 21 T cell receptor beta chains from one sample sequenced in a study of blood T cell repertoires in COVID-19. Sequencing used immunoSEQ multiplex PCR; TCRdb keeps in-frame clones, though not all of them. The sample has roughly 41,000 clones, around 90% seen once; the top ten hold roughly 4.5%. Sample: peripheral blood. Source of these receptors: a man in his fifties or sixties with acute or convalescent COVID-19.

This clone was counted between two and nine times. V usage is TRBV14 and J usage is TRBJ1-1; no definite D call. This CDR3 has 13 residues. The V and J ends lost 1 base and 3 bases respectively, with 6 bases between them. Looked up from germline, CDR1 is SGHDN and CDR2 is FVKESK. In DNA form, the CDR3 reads TGTGCCAGCAGCCAAGTAATCCACACTGAAGCTTTCTTT. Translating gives CASSQVIHTEAFF.

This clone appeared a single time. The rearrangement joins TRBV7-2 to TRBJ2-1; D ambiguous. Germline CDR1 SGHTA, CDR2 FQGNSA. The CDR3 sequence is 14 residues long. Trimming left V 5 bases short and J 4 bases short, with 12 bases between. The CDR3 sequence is CASSLQASYNEQFF. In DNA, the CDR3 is TGTGCCAGCAGCCTCCAGGCCTCGTACAATGAGCAGTTCTTC.

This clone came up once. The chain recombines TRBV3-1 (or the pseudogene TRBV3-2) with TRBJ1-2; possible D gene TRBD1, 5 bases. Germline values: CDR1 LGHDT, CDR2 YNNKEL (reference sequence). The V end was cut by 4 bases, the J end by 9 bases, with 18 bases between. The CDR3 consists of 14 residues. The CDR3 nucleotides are TGTGCCAGCAGCCCTTCCAGGGCCGTGCAACGCTACACCTTC. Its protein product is CASSPSRAVQRYTF.

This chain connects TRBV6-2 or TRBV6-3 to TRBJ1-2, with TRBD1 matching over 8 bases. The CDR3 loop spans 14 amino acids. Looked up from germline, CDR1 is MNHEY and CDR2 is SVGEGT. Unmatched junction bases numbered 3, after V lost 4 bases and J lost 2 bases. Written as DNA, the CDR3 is TGTGCCAGCAGTTCGGGGACAGGCAACTATGGCTACACCTTC. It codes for CASSSGTGNYGYTF.

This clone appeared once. CDR3 in amino acids: CASSYSGTGSSGEQYF. The CDR3 DNA follows: TGTGCCAGCAGTTACTCAGGGACAGGGAGTTCGGGCGAGCAGTACTTC. The genes are TRBV6-5 and TRBJ2-7; 9 nucleotides match TRBD1. J gave up 6 bases and V 0 bases, and 9 bases lay outside the gene matches. Looked up from germline, CDR1 is MNHEY and CDR2 is SVGAGI. This CDR3 has 16 residues.

Here the CDR3 DNA reads TGCGCCAGTAGTACGTCCTCTGGAAACACCATATATTTT. Translating gives CASSTSSGNTIYF. This chain links TRBV4-3 with TRBJ1-3; D is ambiguous. The CDR3 has 13 residues. Germline values: CDR1 LGHNA, CDR2 YSLEER. Trimming pared 9 bases from V and 0 bases from J, leaving 9 bases between.

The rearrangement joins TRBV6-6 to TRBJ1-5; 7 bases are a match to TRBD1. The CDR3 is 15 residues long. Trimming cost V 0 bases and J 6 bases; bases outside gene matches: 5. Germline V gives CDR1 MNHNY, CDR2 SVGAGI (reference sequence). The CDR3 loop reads CASSYSGGGSQPQHF. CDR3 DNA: TGTGCCAGCAGTTACTCAGGAGGGGGCAGTCAGCCCCAGCATTTT.

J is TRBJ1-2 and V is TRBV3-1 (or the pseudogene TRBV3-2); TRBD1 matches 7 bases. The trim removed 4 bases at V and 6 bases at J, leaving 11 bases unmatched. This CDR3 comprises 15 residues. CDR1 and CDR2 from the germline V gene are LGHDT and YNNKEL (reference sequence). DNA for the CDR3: TGTGCCAGCAGCCCTTCCGACAGGGCCGGCCATGGCTACACCTTC. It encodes CASSPSDRAGHGYTF.

CDR3 protein: CASSSRTGTGAYEQYF. CDR3 nucleotides: TGTGCCAGCAGCTCAAGGACCGGGACAGGGGCCTACGAGCAGTACTTC. This chain uses TRBV7-6 with TRBJ2-7, with 10 nucleotides matching TRBD1. The germline CDR1 and CDR2 sequences are SGHVS and FNYEAQ. The junction had 8 bases not matched to a gene; V was cut back by 4 bases and J by 2 bases. This CDR3 comprises 16 residues.

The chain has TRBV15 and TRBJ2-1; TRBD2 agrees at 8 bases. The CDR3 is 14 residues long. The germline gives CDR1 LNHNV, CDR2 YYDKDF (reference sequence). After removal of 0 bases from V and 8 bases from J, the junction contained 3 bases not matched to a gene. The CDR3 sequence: CATSREGLVYEQFF. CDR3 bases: TGTGCCACCAGCAGAGAGGGACTAGTGTATGAGCAGTTCTTC.

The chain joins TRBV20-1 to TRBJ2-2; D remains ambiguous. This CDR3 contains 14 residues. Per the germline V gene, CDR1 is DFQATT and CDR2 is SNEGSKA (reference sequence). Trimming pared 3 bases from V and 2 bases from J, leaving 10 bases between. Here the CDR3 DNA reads TGCAGTGCTAGTCAGACTCGAAACACCGGGGAGCTGTTTTTT. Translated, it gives CSASQTRNTGELFF.

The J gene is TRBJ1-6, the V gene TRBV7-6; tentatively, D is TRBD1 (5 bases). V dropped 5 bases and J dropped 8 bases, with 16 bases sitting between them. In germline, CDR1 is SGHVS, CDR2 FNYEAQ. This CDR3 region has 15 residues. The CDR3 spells CASSLSPGGDSPLHF. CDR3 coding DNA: TGTGCCAGCAGCCTCTCCCCGGGGGGTGATTCACCCCTCCACTTT. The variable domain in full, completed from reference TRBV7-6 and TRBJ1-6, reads GAGVSQSPRYKVTKRGQDVALRCDPISGHVSLYWYRQALGQGPEFLTYFNYEAQQDKSGLPNDRFSAERPEGSISTLTIQRTEQRDSAMYRCASSLSPGGDSPLHFGNGTRLTVT.

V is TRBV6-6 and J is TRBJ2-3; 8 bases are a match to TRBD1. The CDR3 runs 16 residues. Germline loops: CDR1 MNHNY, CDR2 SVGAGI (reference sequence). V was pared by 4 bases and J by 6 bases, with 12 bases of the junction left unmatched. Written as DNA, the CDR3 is TGTGCCAGCAGTTTCAAGGGACAGGACTTGGGGGATACGCAGTATTTT. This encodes CASSFKGQDLGDTQYF.

CDR3 bases: TGTGCCAGCAGTGACAATGGCGGGGGGCCAGATACGCAGTATTTT. It specifies CASSDNGGGPDTQYF. The V and J genes are TRBV2 and TRBJ2-3, with 8 bases lining up with TRBD2. CDR3 length equals 15 residues. V lost 3 bases and J lost 4; bases outside the gene matches: 6. Germline loops: CDR1 SNHLY, CDR2 FYNNEI.

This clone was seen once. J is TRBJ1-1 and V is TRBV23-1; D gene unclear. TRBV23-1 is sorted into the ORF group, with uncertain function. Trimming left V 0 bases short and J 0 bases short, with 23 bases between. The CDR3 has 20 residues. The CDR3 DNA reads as TGCGCCAGCAGTCAATCACGGGGAGAGGTTGCAGCGGGTATGAACACTGAAGCTTTCTTT. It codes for CASSQSRGEVAAGMNTEAFF.

In DNA, the CDR3 is TGTGCCAGCTCACGGGGGGGGAACACCGGGGAGCTGTTTTTT. It codes for CASSRGGNTGELFF. The chain recombines TRBV2 with TRBJ2-2; 8 nucleotides align to TRBD2. Unmatched junction bases numbered 3, after V lost 8 bases and J lost 1 base. The CDR3 sequence is 14 residues long. Germline loops: CDR1 SNHLY, CDR2 FYNNEI.

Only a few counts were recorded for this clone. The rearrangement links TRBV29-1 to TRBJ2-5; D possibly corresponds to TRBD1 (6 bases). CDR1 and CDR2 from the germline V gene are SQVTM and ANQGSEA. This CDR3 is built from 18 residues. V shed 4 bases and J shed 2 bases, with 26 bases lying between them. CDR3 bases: TGCAGCGTTGTTTTTCAGGGGAAATGGGTCGCGGCACAAGAGACCCAGTACTTC. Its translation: CSVVFQGKWVAAQETQYF.

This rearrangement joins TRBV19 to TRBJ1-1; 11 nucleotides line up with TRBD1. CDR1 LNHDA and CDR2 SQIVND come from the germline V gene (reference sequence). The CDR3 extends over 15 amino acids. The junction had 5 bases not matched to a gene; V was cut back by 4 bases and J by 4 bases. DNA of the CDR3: TGTGCCAGTAGTACAGGACAGGGGGCTTTCACTGAAGCTTTCTTT. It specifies CASSTGQGAFTEAFF.

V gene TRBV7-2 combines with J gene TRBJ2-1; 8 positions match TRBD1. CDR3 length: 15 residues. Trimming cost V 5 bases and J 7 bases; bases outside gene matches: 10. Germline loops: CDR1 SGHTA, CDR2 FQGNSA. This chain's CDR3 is CASSVQGAMGNEQFF. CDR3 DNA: TGTGCCAGCAGCGTTCAGGGGGCCATGGGAAATGAGCAGTTCTTC.

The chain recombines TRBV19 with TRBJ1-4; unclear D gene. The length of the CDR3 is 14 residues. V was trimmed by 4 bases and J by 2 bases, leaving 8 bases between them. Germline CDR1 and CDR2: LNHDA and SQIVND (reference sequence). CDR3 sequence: CASSTGSTNEKLFF. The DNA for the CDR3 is TGTGCCAGTAGTACAGGCAGTACTAATGAAAAACTGTTTTTT.

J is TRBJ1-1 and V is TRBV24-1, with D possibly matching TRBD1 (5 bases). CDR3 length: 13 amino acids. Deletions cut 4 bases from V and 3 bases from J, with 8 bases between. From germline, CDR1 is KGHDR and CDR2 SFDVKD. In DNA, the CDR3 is TGTGCCACCAGTGAACAGGACGACACTGAAGCTTTCTTT. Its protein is CATSEQDDTEAFF.